This TCR beta chain was recorded in a study of response to subunit inactivated influenza vaccine. Whole-study results and caveats: Authors suggested that a seasonal influenza vaccination recruits few new T cells each time.

As to this clonotype: Antigen: not known.

This CDR3 comprises 18 residues. CDR1 and CDR2 from the germline V gene are DFQATT and SNEGSKA (reference sequence). The V segment lost 6 bases and the J segment 2 bases; nucleotides outside the gene matches: 19. TCRdb reanalysed the RT-PCR reads using MiXCR and keeps one entry per CDR3 protein. The repertoire holds 540,000 or so distinct CDR3 sequences, with 10% to 15% as singletons. The clonotype comes from a man aged 45-60 years who received an inactivated influenza vaccine. This sample comprised PBMCs from blood, obtained about 40 days after vaccination. V and J are TRBV20-1 and TRBJ2-3; 8 nucleotides align to TRBD2. Written as DNA, the CDR3 is TGCAGTGCCAAACTTTCTTCGGGAAGCGGGGGTTACACAGATACGCAGTATTTT. This gives the protein CSAKLSSGSGGYTDTQYF.